The 2 T cell receptor beta chains presented below share a single source sample, sequenced in a study of radiation and T cells in renal cell carcinoma. Time point in this sample: blood 2 weeks post-SBRT. Treatment meaning: 15 Gy SBRT to primary tumor, nephrectomy 4 weeks later. The data were produced by immunoSEQ multiplex PCR, yet TCRdb's version contains in-frame clones alone and is incomplete. The data hold under 150,000 clones, with approximately 80% observed a single time. The material sequenced was blood, taken from a patient whose treatment included radiotherapy and nephrectomy. The receptor source for this set is a woman aged 60-70 years with renal cell carcinoma.

V and J are TRBV6-1 and TRBJ2-3; D is tentatively TRBD1 or TRBD2 (6 bases each). V was pared by 7 bases and J by 2 bases, with 10 bases between. The CDR3 is made up of 13 amino acids. The V gene's germline CDR1 is MNHNS and CDR2 SASEGT. CDR3 sequence: CASTGGYTDTQYF. In DNA form, the CDR3 reads TGTGCCAGCACCGGGGGCTACACAGATACGCAGTATTTT.

The chain uses TRBV7-3 and TRBJ1-1; possible D gene TRBD1, 5 bases. CDR1 SGHTA and CDR2 FQGTGA come from the germline V gene. Trimming took off 5 bases at V and 5 bases at J, with 12 bases between the two ends. CDR3 length: 13 residues. The CDR3 region is CASSRQGGTEAFF. In DNA form, the CDR3 reads TGTGCCAGCAGCAGGCAGGGTGGTACTGAAGCTTTCTTT.